The 25 T cell receptor beta chains below all came from one sample that was sequenced in a study of technical replicates of blood from a handful of donors. Only in-frame clones appear in the TCRdb table, and some are missing; sequencing was by immunoSEQ multiplex PCR. The sample contains more than 90,000 clones, nearly 97% of which appear only once. Specimen: T cells isolated from PBMCs. The receptors stem from a human donor in good health.

The CDR3 spells CASGTSGGWSNEQFF. In DNA form, the CDR3 reads TGTGCCAGCGGGACTAGCGGGGGGTGGAGTAATGAGCAGTTCTTC. V gene TRBV2 combines with J gene TRBJ2-1; 15 nucleotides align to TRBD2. The germline V gene encodes CDR1 SNHLY and CDR2 FYNNEI. The V and J ends lost 8 bases and 7 bases, in that order; junction bases with no gene match: 6. The CDR3 has 15 residues.

This chain uses TRBV29-1 with TRBJ1-2, with 8 bases that match TRBD1. The V and J ends lost 0 bases and 6 bases, in that order; junction bases with no gene match: 6. CDR3 length: 14 residues. In germline, CDR1 is SQVTM, CDR2 ANQGSEA. CDR3 region: CSVEDRAGGHGYTF. The CDR3 bases are TGCAGCGTTGAAGATCGGGCAGGGGGCCATGGCTACACCTTC.

The chain recombines TRBV7-9 with TRBJ1-3; D is unclear. The CDR3 spans 13 residues. The V end was cut by 5 bases, the J end by 4 bases, with 9 bases between. Germline loops: CDR1 SEHNR, CDR2 FQNEAQ (reference sequence). The CDR3 sequence: CASSTRGGNTIYF. DNA of the CDR3: TGTGCCAGCAGCACCCGGGGAGGAAACACCATATATTTT.

Only one count was recorded for this clone. The gene calls are TRBV6-5 and TRBJ2-7, with 9 nucleotides matching TRBD1. The V and J ends lost 6 bases and 5 bases, in that order; junction bases with no gene match: 2. CDR1 is MNHEY, CDR2 SVGAGI, per germline. The CDR3 covers 12 residues. The CDR3 region is CASRTGGHEQYF. The CDR3 nucleotides are TGTGCCAGCAGGACAGGGGGACACGAGCAGTACTTC.

This chain uses TRBV29-1 with TRBJ1-2; TRBD1 agrees at 8 bases. The ends lost 6 bases at V and 1 base at J; junction bases unmatched: 4. The CDR3 is 13 amino acids. CDR1 SQVTM and CDR2 ANQGSEA come from the germline V gene. CDR3 in DNA: TGCAGCGTCGGGACAGGATTTAACTATGGCTACACCTTC. This sequence encodes CSVGTGFNYGYTF.

Concerning this clone: At one end, the junction sequence differs from germline, possibly due to a read error. The same CDR3 can be traced to other DNA sequences in this sample. This CDR3 reads CASSLTENTEAFF. Here the CDR3 DNA reads TGTGCTAGCAGCTTGACAGAGAACACTGAAGCTTTCTTT. The chain combines TRBV7-7 with TRBJ1-1; D possibly corresponds to TRBD1 (5 bases). Germline lookup yields CDR1 SSHAT and CDR2 FNYEAQ (reference sequence). This CDR3 region has 13 residues.

Only one count was recorded for this clone. The rearrangement uses TRBV6-1 and TRBJ1-1; D not resolved. This CDR3 contains 14 residues. Germline V gene sequence: CDR1 MNHNS, CDR2 SASEGT. V shed 2 bases and J shed 0 bases, with 7 bases lying between them. CDR3 DNA: TGTGCCAGCAGTGAAAGGACTTTGAACACTGAAGCTTTCTTT. Its translation is CASSERTLNTEAFF.

The DNA of the CDR3 is TGTGCCAGCAGCGTAGTTCCGGACAGTCAATATGGCTACACCTTC. Translated: CASSVVPDSQYGYTF. J is TRBJ1-2 and V is TRBV9; the D gene is possibly TRBD1 (6 bases). The V and J ends lost 0 bases and 5 bases respectively, with 14 bases between them. Germline V lookup: CDR1 SGDLS, CDR2 YYNGEE. This CDR3 spans 15 amino acids.

The chain links TRBV29-1 to TRBJ1-5; D possibly corresponds to TRBD1 (6 bases). CDR3 length: 13 amino acids. CDR1 SQVTM and CDR2 ANQGSEA come from the germline V gene. V was cut by 4 bases and J by 7 bases, with 14 bases left in between. In nucleotides, the CDR3 is TGCAGCGTTGGATGGGGGCGGGAGCAGCCCCAGCATTTT. Protein sequence: CSVGWGREQPQHF. The whole variable domain, remainder taken from reference TRBV29-1 and TRBJ1-5, is SAVISQKPSRDICQRGTSLTIQCQVDSQVTMMFWYRQQPGQSLTLIATANQGSEATYESGFVIDKFPISRPNLTFSTLTVSNMSPEDSSIYLCSVGWGREQPQHFGDGTRLSIL.

The chain links TRBV28 to TRBJ2-7, with TRBD1 matching 7 bases. Trimming at V came to 4 bases and at J to 0 bases, leaving 6 bases not matched to a gene. The CDR3 length is 15 residues. Germline-derived CDR1 and CDR2 are MDHEN and SYDVKM. The CDR3 bases are TGTGCCAGCAGTTCCTGGGACAGAGCCTCCTACGAGCAGTACTTC. Translated, it gives CASSSWDRASYEQYF.

The chain links TRBV12-5 to TRBJ2-2; TRBD2 might be the D (6 bases). The CDR3 extends over 16 amino acids. V lost 4 bases and J lost 6, with 18 bases in between. Germline-derived CDR1 and CDR2 are LGHNT and FRNRAP. CDR3 loop: CASGWEVAPGAGELFF. The CDR3 DNA is TGTGCTAGTGGTTGGGAGGTGGCGCCAGGCGCCGGGGAGCTGTTTTTT.

This clone was detected once. This rearrangement joins TRBV18 to TRBJ1-1; D is undetermined. The CDR3 spans 15 residues. The V gene's germline CDR1 is KGHSH and CDR2 LQKENI. V was shortened by 5 bases and J by 1 base, with 14 bases between the two germline ends. This CDR3 is CASSSQQVKNTEAFF. The CDR3 nucleotides read TGTGCCAGCTCATCACAGCAGGTCAAGAACACTGAAGCTTTCTTT. Together with reference TRBV18 and TRBJ1-1, the CDR3 gives the full variable domain: NAGVMQNPRHLVRRRGQEARLRCSPMKGHSHVYWYRQLPEEGLKFMVYLQKENIIDESGMPKERFSAEFPKEGPSILRIQQVVRGDSAAYFCASSSQQVKNTEAFFGQGTRLTVV.

The rearrangement links TRBV27 to TRBJ1-4, with D possibly being TRBD1 (6 bases). Trimming shortened V by 5 bases and J by 10 bases, and 23 bases separated the two germline ends. CDR1 is MNHEY, CDR2 SMNVEV, per germline (reference sequence). This CDR3 region has 16 residues. The CDR3 nucleotides are TGTGCCAGCAGTCATGACAGGAGCCCTAGGCATGGAAAACTGTTTTTT. This encodes CASSHDRSPRHGKLFF. Based on the CDR3 plus reference TRBV27 and TRBJ1-4, the full variable domain is EAQVTQNPRYLITVTGKKLTVTCSQNMNHEYMSWYRQDPGLGLRQIYYSMNVEVTDKGDVPEGYKVSRKEKRNFPLILESPSPNQTSLYFCASSHDRSPRHGKLFFGSGTQLSVL.

The genes are TRBV29-1 and TRBJ2-7; 7 bases map to TRBD2. Germline V CDR1 and CDR2: SQVTM, ANQGSEA. V dropped 6 bases and J dropped 2; count of bases not matched to a gene: 16. The CDR3 totals 16 residues. CDR3 amino acids: CSVALDAGEFTYEQYF. The CDR3 region has the DNA TGCAGCGTAGCCTTGGACGCGGGGGAGTTCACCTACGAGCAGTACTTC.

The gene calls are TRBV7-9 and TRBJ2-3, with 7 bases lining up with TRBD2. The CDR3 covers 16 residues. Germline V gives CDR1 SEHNR, CDR2 FQNEAQ (reference sequence). Trimming cost V 5 bases and J 1 base; bases outside gene matches: 9. In DNA form, the CDR3 reads TGTGCCAGCAGCCAGAGACTAGCCGCCCGCACAGATACGCAGTATTTT. Its translation: CASSQRLAARTDTQYF.

This clone was observed once. The chain combines TRBV27 with TRBJ2-7, with a possible D match to TRBD1 (6 bases). The germline CDR1 and CDR2 sequences are MNHEY and SMNVEV (reference sequence). Trimming stripped 9 bases from V and 2 bases from J, with 20 bases between. This CDR3 contains 15 residues. The CDR3 is CASSTWDILPYEQYF. CDR3 nucleotide sequence: TGTGCCAGTTCAACGTGGGACATTCTTCCCTACGAGCAGTACTTC.

The J gene is TRBJ2-1, the V gene TRBV9; a weak D match, TRBD2 (5 bases). V dropped 6 bases and J dropped 12 bases, with 10 bases sitting between them. The germline gives CDR1 SGDLS, CDR2 YYNGEE. This CDR3 is built from 10 residues. The CDR3 loop reads CASKGGPQFF. The CDR3 nucleotides are TGTGCCAGCAAAGGCGGGCCGCAGTTCTTC.

The chain has TRBV7-9 and TRBJ1-4; 7 positions agree with TRBD1. The length of the CDR3 is 16 residues. Trimming took 5 bases from V and 0 from J; bases not matched to a gene: 6. The germline V gene has CDR1 SEHNR and CDR2 FQNEAQ (reference sequence). The CDR3 reads CASSPGTVSTNEKLFF. The CDR3 region has the DNA TGTGCCAGCAGCCCCGGGACAGTATCAACTAATGAAAAACTGTTTTTT.

The count of this clone is one. Germline is not matched at one junction end, which may reflect a read error. CDR3 bases: TGCGCCAGCAGCCGAGACAGGGGGCGCTCCGACGAGCAGTACTTC. Its translation: CASSRDRGRSDEQYF. The chain is built from TRBV4-1 and TRBJ2-7, with TRBD1 matching over 10 bases. Germline CDR1 and CDR2: MGHRA and YSYEKL. CDR3 size: 15 residues.

Only one count was recorded for this clone. V and J are TRBV4-1 and TRBJ2-3; 8 bases match TRBD2. The trim removed 3 bases at V and 1 base at J, leaving 12 bases unmatched. Germline V lookup: CDR1 MGHRA, CDR2 YSYEKL. CDR3 length: 18 amino acids. This CDR3 is CASSHESRSGVGTDTQYF. The DNA of the CDR3 is TGCGCCAGCAGCCATGAAAGCCGTAGCGGGGTGGGCACAGATACGCAGTATTTT.

The genes are TRBV19 and TRBJ2-7; a weak D match, TRBD1 (6 bases). The germline CDR1 and CDR2 sequences are LNHDA and SQIVND (reference sequence). The CDR3 extends over 13 amino acids. V lost 7 bases and J lost 4, with 14 bases in between. The CDR3 protein is CASMWGPGYEQYF. CDR3 coding DNA: TGTGCCAGTATGTGGGGGCCGGGGTACGAGCAGTACTTC.

The table lists this clone with a few counts. The V and J genes are TRBV25-1 and TRBJ2-3, with D tentatively TRBD1 (5 bases). The CDR3 covers 14 residues. Trimming took off 4 bases at V and 2 bases at J, with 10 bases between the two ends. CDR1 is MGHDK, CDR2 SYGVNS, per germline. CDR3 sequence: CASSGRQFTDTQYF. CDR3 nucleotide sequence: TGTGCCAGCAGTGGGAGACAGTTCACAGATACGCAGTATTTT.

This clone showed up just once. The CDR3 region has the DNA TGTGCCAGCAGCTTGTCTAGCGGGAGCTACGAGCAGTACTTC. This encodes CASSLSSGSYEQYF. This rearrangement joins TRBV5-4 to TRBJ2-7; TRBD2 matches at 10 bases. From germline, CDR1 is SGHNT and CDR2 YYREEE (reference sequence). CDR3 size: 14 residues. V lost 1 base, J lost 3 bases, and 1 base stayed unmatched.

The V gene is TRBV5-4, the J gene TRBJ2-5; 7 positions agree with TRBD2. CDR3 length: 18 amino acids. The germline V gene encodes CDR1 SGHNT and CDR2 YYREEE (reference sequence). Trimming removed 4 bases from V and 1 base from J; junction bases left unmatched: 16. CDR3 loop: CASSLLSRLAETQETQYF. DNA for the CDR3: TGTGCCAGCAGCCTATTATCGCGGCTAGCGGAGACCCAAGAGACCCAGTACTTC.

V gene TRBV5-1 combines with J gene TRBJ2-5, with 10 bases identical to TRBD1. The V segment lost 5 bases and the J segment 2 bases; nucleotides outside the gene matches: 6. CDR3 length equals 15 residues. The V gene's germline CDR1 is SGHRS and CDR2 YFSETQ. The CDR3 bases are TGCGCCAGCAGAACTAAGGGACAGGGGCAAGAGACCCAGTACTTC. This encodes CASRTKGQGQETQYF.